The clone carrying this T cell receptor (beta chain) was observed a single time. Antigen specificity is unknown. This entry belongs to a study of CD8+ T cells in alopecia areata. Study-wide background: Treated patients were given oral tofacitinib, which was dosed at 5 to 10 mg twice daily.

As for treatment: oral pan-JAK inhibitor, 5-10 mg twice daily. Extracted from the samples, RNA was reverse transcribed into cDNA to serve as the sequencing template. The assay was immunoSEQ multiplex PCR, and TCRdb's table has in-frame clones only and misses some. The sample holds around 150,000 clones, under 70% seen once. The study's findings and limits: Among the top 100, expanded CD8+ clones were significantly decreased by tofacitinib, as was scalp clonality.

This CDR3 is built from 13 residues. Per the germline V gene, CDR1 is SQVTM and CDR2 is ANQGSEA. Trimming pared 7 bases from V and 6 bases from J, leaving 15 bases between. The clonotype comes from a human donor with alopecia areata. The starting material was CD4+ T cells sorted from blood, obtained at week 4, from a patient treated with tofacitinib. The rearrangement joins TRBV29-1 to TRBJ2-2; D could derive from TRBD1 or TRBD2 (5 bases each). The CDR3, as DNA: TGCAGCGGCCAGGGAGTCCTGGCCGGGGAGCTGTTTTTT. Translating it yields CSGQGVLAGELFF.